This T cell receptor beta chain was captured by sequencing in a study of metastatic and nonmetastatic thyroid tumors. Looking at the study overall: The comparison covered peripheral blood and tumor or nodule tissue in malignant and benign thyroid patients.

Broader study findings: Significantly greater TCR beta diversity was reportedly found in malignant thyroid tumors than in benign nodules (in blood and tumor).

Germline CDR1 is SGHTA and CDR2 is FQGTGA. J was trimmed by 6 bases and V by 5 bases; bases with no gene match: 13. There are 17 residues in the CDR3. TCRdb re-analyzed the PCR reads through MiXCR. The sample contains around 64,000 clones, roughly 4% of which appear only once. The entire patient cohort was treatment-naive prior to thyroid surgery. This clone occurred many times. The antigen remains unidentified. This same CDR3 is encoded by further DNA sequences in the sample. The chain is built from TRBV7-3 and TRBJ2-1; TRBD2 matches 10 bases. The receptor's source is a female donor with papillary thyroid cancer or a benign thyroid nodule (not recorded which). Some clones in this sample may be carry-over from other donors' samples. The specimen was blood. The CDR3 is CASSPRTSGFVPNEQFF. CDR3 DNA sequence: TGTGCCAGCAGCCCCCGGACTAGCGGCTTCGTTCCCAATGAGCAGTTCTTC.